These T cell receptor beta chains were read from a single sample in a study of cytomegalovirus exposure and HLA in healthy donors. TCRdb's copy holds only in-frame clones and misses some; the assay was immunoSEQ multiplex PCR. Here the sample spans about 110,000 clones, over 70% being singletons. The sequenced sample was PBMCs. These receptors all come from a man between 25 and 39 years old in good health and CMV-seronegative. Both conserved end residues are part of each CDR3. D genes are given only for firm matches. Clone size appears in some rows only: once, few, many, or a class for an expanded clone.

.	TRBV18	.	TRBJ1-6	CASSKEAGDSPLHF	TGTGCCAGCTCCAAAGAGGCAGGGGATTCACCCCTCCACTTT
.	TRBV28	.	TRBJ2-7	CASRTTNYEQYF	TGTGCCAGCAGGACTACAAACTACGAGCAGTACTTC
TRBD2	TRBV13	.	TRBJ2-7	CASSYGGLAGPYEQYF	TGTGCCAGCAGCTATGGGGGACTAGCGGGCCCCTACGAGCAGTACTTC
.	TRBV6-5	.	TRBJ1-2	CASRDRQAGYYGYTF	TGTGCCAGCAGGGACCGACAAGCAGGGTACTATGGCTACACCTTC
TRBD2	TRBV7-2	.	TRBJ2-3	CASSLTGTSVTDTQYF	TGTGCCAGCAGCTTAACCGGGACTAGCGTTACAGATACGCAGTATTTT
.	TRBV19	.	TRBJ1-2	CASSINRDYGYTF	TGTGCCAGTAGTATAAACAGGGACTATGGCTACACCTTC
.	TRBV6-5	few	TRBJ1-5	CASRGTQLQPQHF	TGTGCCAGCAGGGGGACACAGCTACAGCCCCAGCATTTT
.	TRBV14	.	TRBJ1-1	CASSQALLRNTEAFF	TGTGCCAGCAGCCAAGCTCTTCTGCGGAACACTGAAGCTTTCTTT
TRBD1	TRBV7-6	once	TRBJ2-2	CASSLGGLNTGELFF	TGTGCCAGCAGTTTAGGGGGCTTAAACACCGGGGAGCTGTTTTTT
.	TRBV2	.	TRBJ2-7	CASSETETNYEQYF	TGTGCCAGCAGTGAGACAGAGACAAACTACGAGCAGTACTTC